Below, one TCR beta chain is given with its context. Its antigen is not known. CDR1 is SGHNT and CDR2 is YENEEA in the germline V gene. V lost 1 base, J lost 12 bases, and 19 bases lay in between. The CDR3 contains 15 residues. The method was immunoSEQ multiplex PCR; TCRdb's version includes in-frame clones alone and lacks a portion of them. The table records tens of thousands of clones, 80% to 90% of them present only once. These data come from a study of OX40 agonist ivuxolimab in advanced cancers. General study findings and limits: In general, CD8+ T cells held more expanded clones than CD4+ did, on average. By week 6 at 0.1 to 3.0 mg/kg, blood CD4+ and CD8+ T cells had expanded clonally.

The sample consisted of CD4+ or CD8+ T cells sorted from blood, taken in a trial of the OX40 agonist ivuxolimab. The receptor was isolated from an adult with an advanced solid tumor such as melanoma, head and neck, liver or kidney cancer. The chain joins TRBV11-3 to TRBJ2-1; tentatively, D is TRBD2 (6 bases). The CDR3, as DNA: TGTGCCAGCAGCTTAGGGGACTTACCTACTCTACCGCAGTTCTTC. Translation gives CASSLGDLPTLPQFF.